These T cell receptor beta chains were read from a single sample in a study of blood T cells in healthy people across ages. TCRdb passed the 5' RACE reads through MiXCR, listing each CDR3 protein once. The sample shows roughly 2 million distinct CDR3 sequences, roughly 52% of them seen only once. The sequencing sample was made of blood. The receptors derive from a middle-aged woman in good health. Both conserved end residues are part of each CDR3.

J,V,CDR3
TRBJ2-7,TRBV9,CASSVAPSSGSQSRQYF
TRBJ1-2,TRBV5-6,CASSTREAGYTF
TRBJ2-5,TRBV24-1,CATSFGGSETQYF
TRBJ2-1,TRBV18,CASSPEDLPNNEQFF
TRBJ2-4,TRBV3-1,CASSQGRTIQYF
TRBJ2-3,TRBV12-3/TRBV12-4,CASSLGVAGVNGDTQYF
TRBJ2-7,TRBV6-2/TRBV6-3,CASRASGTPYEQYF
TRBJ1-5,TRBV5-5,CASALQGSGRPQHF
TRBJ2-3,TRBV20-1,CSAALLGRTDTQYF
TRBJ1-2,TRBV20-1,CSARDSQTLYGYTF
TRBJ2-2,TRBV2,CASSEVAGSNTGELFF
TRBJ2-7,TRBV4-2,CASSPASNEQYF
TRBJ1-6,TRBV6-1,CASLWQPSSYNSPLHF
TRBJ1-2,TRBV20-1,CSASLTGGKNYGYTF
TRBJ2-3,TRBV7-2,CASSRTSGGPRGGTDTQYF
TRBJ2-5,TRBV2,CASSSYRALQETQYF
TRBJ2-7,TRBV12-3/TRBV12-4,CASSRGRTGSYEQYF
TRBJ2-6,TRBV27,CASSLGTGRSGANVLTF
TRBJ2-4,TRBV27,CASSPVMGTQNIQYF
TRBJ1-2,TRBV29-1,CSVKGQGENYNYGYTF
TRBJ2-1,TRBV29-1,CSAGRLAGGQGNEQFF
TRBJ2-3,TRBV12-3/TRBV12-4,CASSLRVSGLSTDTQYF
-,TRBV5-1,CASSFIAGKGTQYF
TRBJ2-1,TRBV2,CASSEETYNEQFF
TRBJ2-3,TRBV7-9,CASSGLGGVTDTQYF
TRBJ2-7,TRBV6-5,CASSYASGGPGSAGEVYEQYF
TRBJ2-1,TRBV5-1,CASSFQLAGGSDEQFF
TRBJ2-7,TRBV28,CASREAGLYEQYF
TRBJ1-5,TRBV2,CASSGSRDNYSNQPQHF
TRBJ2-3,TRBV6-5,CASRGTGHNTQYF
TRBJ2-1,TRBV29-1,CSVAEAAYNEQFF
TRBJ2-5,TRBV20-1,CSVNRDRFQETQYF
TRBJ2-5,TRBV6-1,CASSGLAGLVGETQYF
TRBJ1-5,TRBV10-3,CAISTGASNQPQHF
TRBJ2-3,TRBV20-1,CSARDPSSGALSTDTQYF
TRBJ2-5,TRBV28,CASSFDPWTETQYF
TRBJ2-7,TRBV5-5,CASSWTGATYEQYF
TRBJ2-5,TRBV28,CASSSEASGVQETQYF
TRBJ2-1,TRBV24-1,CATQGTAGSIEQFF
TRBJ2-5,TRBV6-1,CASSLDFKTQETQYF
TRBJ2-3,TRBV25-1,CASSEMGAGTDTQYF
TRBJ2-7,TRBV6-4,CASSLQGPHSYEQYF
TRBJ2-1,TRBV4-2,CASSPRFANYNEQFF
TRBJ2-5,TRBV5-1,CASRKGTVQETQYF
TRBJ2-5,TRBV7-4,CASSSDRRGTQETQYF
TRBJ2-7,TRBV20-1,CSARATSGYEQYF